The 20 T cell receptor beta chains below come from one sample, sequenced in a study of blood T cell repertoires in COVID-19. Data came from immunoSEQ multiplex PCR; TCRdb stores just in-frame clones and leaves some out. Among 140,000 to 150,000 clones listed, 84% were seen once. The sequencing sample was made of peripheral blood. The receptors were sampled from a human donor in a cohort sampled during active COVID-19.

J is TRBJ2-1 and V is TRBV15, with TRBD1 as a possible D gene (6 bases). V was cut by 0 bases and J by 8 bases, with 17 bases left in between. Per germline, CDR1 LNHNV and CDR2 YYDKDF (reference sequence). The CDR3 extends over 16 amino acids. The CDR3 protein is CATSRDPRGPGDEQFF. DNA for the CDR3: TGTGCCACCAGCAGAGATCCCCGAGGGCCAGGGGATGAGCAGTTCTTC.

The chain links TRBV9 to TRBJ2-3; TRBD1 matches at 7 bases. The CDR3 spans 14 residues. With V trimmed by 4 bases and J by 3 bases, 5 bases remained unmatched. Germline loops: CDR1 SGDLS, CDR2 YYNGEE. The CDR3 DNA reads TGTGCCAGCAGCTACCGACAGGGAACAGATACGCAGTATTTT. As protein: CASSYRQGTDTQYF.

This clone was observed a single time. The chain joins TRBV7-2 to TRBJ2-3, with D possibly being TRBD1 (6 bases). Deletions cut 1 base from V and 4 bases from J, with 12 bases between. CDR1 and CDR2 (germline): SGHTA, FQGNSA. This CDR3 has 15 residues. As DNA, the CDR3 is TGTGCCAGCAGCTTAGAGGCAGGGGATCCAGATACGCAGTATTTT. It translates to CASSLEAGDPDTQYF.

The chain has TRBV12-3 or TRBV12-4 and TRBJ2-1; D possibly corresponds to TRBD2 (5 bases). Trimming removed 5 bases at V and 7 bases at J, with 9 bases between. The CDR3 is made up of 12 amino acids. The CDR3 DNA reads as TGTGCCAGCAGTCCTACTAGGAATGAGCAGTTCTTC. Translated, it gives CASSPTRNEQFF.

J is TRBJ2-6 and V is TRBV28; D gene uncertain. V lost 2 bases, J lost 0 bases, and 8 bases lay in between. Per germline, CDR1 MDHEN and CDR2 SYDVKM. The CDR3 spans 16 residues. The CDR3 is CASSLAATSGANVLTF. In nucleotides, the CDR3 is TGTGCCAGCAGTTTAGCGGCTACCTCTGGGGCCAACGTCCTGACTTTC.

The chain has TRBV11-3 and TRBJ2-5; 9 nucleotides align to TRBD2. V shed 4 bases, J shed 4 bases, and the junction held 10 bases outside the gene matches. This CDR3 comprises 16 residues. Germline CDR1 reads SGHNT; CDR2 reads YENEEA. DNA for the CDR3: TGTGCCAGCAGCTCCCAACCCGGGACTAGCATAGAGACCCAGTACTTC. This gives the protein CASSSQPGTSIETQYF.

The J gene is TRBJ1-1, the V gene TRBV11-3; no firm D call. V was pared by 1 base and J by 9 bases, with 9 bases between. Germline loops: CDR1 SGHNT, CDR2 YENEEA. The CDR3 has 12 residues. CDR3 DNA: TGTGCCAGCAGCTTAGGTTCAGTCAAAGCTTTCTTT. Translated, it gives CASSLGSVKAFF.

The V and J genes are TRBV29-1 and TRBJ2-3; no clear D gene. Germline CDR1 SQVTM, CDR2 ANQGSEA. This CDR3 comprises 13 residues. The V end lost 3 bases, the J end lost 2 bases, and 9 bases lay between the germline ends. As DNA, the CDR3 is TGCAGCGTTGATCTGACTCCCACAGATACGCAGTATTTT. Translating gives CSVDLTPTDTQYF.

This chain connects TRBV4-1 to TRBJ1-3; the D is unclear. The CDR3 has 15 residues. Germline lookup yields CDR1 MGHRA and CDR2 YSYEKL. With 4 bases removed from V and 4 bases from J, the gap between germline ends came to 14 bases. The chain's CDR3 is CASSPTQARGNTIYF. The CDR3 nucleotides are TGCGCCAGCAGCCCAACCCAGGCGCGAGGAAACACCATATATTTT.

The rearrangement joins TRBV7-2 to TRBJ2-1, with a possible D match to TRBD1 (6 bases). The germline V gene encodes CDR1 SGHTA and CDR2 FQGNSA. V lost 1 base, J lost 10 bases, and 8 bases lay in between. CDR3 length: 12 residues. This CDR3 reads CASSLDQGEQFF. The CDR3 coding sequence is TGTGCCAGCAGCTTAGACCAGGGGGAGCAGTTCTTC.

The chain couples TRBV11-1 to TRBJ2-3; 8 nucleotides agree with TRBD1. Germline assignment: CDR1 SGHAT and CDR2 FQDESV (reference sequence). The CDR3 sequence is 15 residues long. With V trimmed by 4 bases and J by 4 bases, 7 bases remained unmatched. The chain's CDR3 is CASSSRQGKADTQYF. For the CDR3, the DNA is TGTGCCAGCAGCTCACGACAGGGGAAGGCAGATACGCAGTATTTT. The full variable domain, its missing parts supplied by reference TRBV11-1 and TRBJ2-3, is EAEVAQSPRYKITEKSQAVAFWCDPISGHATLYWYRQILGQGPELLVQFQDESVVDDSQLPKDRFSAERLKGVDSTLKIQPAELGDSAMYLCASSSRQGKADTQYFGPGTRLTVL.

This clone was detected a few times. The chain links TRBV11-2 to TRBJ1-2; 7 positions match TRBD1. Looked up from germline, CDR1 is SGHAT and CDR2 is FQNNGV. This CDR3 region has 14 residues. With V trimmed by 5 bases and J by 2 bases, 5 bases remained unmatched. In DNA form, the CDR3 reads TGTGCCAGCAGCGCCCAGACAGGGAACTATGGCTACACCTTC. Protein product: CASSAQTGNYGYTF. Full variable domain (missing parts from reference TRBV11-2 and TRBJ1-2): EAGVAQSPRYKIIEKRQSVAFWCNPISGHATLYWYQQILGQGPKLLIQFQNNGVVDDSQLPKDRFSAERLKGVDSTLKIQPAKLEDSAVYLCASSAQTGNYGYTFGSGTRLTVV.

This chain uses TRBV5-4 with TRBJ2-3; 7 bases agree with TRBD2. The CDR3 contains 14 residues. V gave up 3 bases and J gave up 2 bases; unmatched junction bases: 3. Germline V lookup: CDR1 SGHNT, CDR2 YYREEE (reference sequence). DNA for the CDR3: TGTGCCAGCAGCTCCGGGGGGTCCACAGATACGCAGTATTTT. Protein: CASSSGGSTDTQYF.

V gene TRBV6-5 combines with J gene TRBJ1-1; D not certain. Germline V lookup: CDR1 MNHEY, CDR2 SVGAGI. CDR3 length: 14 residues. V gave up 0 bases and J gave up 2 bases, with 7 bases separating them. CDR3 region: CASSYSNRNTEAFF. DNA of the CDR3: TGTGCCAGCAGTTACTCAAACAGAAACACTGAAGCTTTCTTT.

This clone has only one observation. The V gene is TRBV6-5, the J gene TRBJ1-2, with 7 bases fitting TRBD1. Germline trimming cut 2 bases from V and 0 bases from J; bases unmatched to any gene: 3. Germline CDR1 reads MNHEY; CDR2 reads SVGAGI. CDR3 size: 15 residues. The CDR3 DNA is TGTGCCAGCAGTTACAGGGGGACAGCTAACTATGGCTACACCTTC. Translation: CASSYRGTANYGYTF.

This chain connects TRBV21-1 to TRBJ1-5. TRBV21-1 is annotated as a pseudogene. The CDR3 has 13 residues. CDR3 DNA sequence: TGTGCCAGCAGCAAAGAAGAGGGATCCCCCCAGCATTTT. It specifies CASSKEEGSPQHF.

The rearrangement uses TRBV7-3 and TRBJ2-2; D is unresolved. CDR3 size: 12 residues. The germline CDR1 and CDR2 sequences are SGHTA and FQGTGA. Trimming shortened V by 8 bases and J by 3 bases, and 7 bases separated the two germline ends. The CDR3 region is CASSLDTGELFF. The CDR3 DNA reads TGTGCCAGCTCCTTAGACACCGGGGAGCTGTTTTTT.

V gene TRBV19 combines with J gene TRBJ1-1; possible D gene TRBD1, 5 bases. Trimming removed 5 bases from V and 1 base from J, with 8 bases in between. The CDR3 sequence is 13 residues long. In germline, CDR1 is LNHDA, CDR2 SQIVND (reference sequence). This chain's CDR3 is CASSAGKNTEAFF. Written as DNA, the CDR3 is TGTGCCAGTAGTGCAGGGAAGAACACTGAAGCTTTCTTT.

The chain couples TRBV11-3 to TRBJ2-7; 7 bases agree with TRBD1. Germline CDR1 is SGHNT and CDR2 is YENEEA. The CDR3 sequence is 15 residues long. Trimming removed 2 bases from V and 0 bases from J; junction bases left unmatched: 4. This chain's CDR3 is CASSLRQGVSYEQYF. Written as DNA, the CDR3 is TGTGCCAGCAGCTTACGACAGGGCGTCTCCTACGAGCAGTACTTC.

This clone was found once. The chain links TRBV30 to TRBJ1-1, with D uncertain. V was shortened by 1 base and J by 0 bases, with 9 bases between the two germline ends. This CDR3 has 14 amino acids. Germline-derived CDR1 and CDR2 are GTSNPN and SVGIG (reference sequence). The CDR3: CAWSAIAMNTEAFF. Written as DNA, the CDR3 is TGTGCCTGGAGTGCAATAGCGATGAACACTGAAGCTTTCTTT.